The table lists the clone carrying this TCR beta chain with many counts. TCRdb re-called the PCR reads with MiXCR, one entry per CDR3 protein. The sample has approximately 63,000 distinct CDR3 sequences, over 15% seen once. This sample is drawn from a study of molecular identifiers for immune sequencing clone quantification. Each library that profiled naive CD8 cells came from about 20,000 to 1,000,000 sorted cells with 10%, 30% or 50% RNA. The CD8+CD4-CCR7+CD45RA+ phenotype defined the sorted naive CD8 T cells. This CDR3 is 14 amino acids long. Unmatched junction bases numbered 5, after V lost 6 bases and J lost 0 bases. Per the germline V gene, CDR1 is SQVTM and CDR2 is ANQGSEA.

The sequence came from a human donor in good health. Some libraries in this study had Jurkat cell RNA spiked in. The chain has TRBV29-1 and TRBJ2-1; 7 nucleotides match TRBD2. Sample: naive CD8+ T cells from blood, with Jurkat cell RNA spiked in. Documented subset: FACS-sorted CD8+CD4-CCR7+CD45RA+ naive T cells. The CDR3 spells CSVGGVSSYNEQFF. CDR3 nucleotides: TGCAGCGTGGGGGGGGTAAGCTCCTACAATGAGCAGTTCTTC.